The rows below give T cell receptor beta chains drawn from one sample of a study of neurological immune-mediated disorders. One entry per CDR3 protein, called by TCRdb with MiXCR from the 5' RACE reads. The sample lists about 21,000 distinct CDR3 sequences; around 14% were seen once. Sequencing was performed on PBMCs. The receptors come from a female donor with HTLV-1-associated myelopathy (HAM/TSP). Both conserved end residues are part of each CDR3. Each record gives: clone size, D gene, V gene, J gene, CDR3 length, CDR3 DNA, CDR3 protein. The D gene is left open where the match is weak. Some rows mark clone size as missing; the rest say once, few, many or name a class of expanded clone.

>many|-|TRBV2|TRBJ2-3|14
TGTGCCAGCAGTTCTCAGCGGGGCACAGATACGCAGTATTTT
CASSSQRGTDTQYF
>once|TRBD2|TRBV5-6|TRBJ2-5|13
TGTGCCAGCAGGCTAGCGGGAGCACGGACCCAGTACTTC
CASRLAGARTQYF
>few|TRBD2|TRBV12-3/TRBV12-4|TRBJ2-2|15
TGTGCCAGCAGTTTATACGGGGGGGAGACCGGGGAGCTGTTTTTT
CASSLYGGETGELFF
>many|TRBD1|TRBV20-1|TRBJ2-3|14
TGCAGTGCTATCCGGGACAGCAGCACAGATACGCAGTATTTT
CSAIRDSSTDTQYF
>many|-|TRBV30|TRBJ2-1|15
TGTGCCTGGAGTGTAGACGGGACAAAAAACAATGAGCAGTTCTTC
CAWSVDGTKNNEQFF
>-|-|TRBV12-3/TRBV12-4|TRBJ2-7|14
TGTGCCAGCAGTCCCAGGGAGGACTCCTACGAGCAGTACTTC
CASSPREDSYEQYF
>many|-|TRBV5-1|TRBJ2-7|12
TGCGCCAGCAGCCAAGGGGGGACAAATCAGTACTTC
CASSQGGTNQYF
>medium-sized|TRBD2|TRBV20-1|TRBJ2-1|14
TGCAGTGCAAGGACTAGCGGAGTGAACAATGAGCAGTTCTTC
CSARTSGVNNEQFF
>many|TRBD1|TRBV5-6|TRBJ2-1|12
TGTGCCAGCGACAGGGATGGGGGTAGAGGGTTCTTC
CASDRDGGRGFF
>many|-|TRBV18|TRBJ1-1|16
TGTGCCAGCTCGACGGGGGAGGGGTTCATGAACACTGAAGCTTTCTTT
CASSTGEGFMNTEAFF
>-|TRBD2|TRBV7-3|TRBJ2-1|20
TGTGCCAGCAGCCCGAAACCAGGACTAGCGGGGGCGAGGGGGTCGAATGAGCAGTTCTTC
CASSPKPGLAGARGSNEQFF
>-|-|TRBV7-2|TRBJ1-1|21
-
CASSFYICSAHPRTGAIGAFF
>-|-|TRBV15|TRBJ2-3|14
TGTGCCACCAGCAGATATAAGTTGGCTTATACGCAGTATTTT
CATSRYKLAYTQYF
>many|-|TRBV7-9|TRBJ1-6|17
TGTGCCAGCAGCAACCCCCCTGGGGGTGGGGTTTTATCACACCTCCACTTT
CASSNPPGGGVLSHLHF
>many|TRBD2|TRBV20-1|TRBJ2-1|13
TGCAGTGGAAAAAGCGGGGTCTACAATGAGCAGTTCTTC
CSGKSGVYNEQFF
>many|TRBD1|TRBV12-3/TRBV12-4|TRBJ2-7|14
TGTGCCAGCAAAACCGGGACAGGGCCCTACGAGCAGTACTTC
CASKTGTGPYEQYF
>many|-|TRBV20-1|TRBJ2-1|11
TGCAGTGCTCCCTCCCTGGGTGAGCAGTTCTTC
CSAPSLGEQFF
>many|-|TRBV5-1|TRBJ2-5|11
TGCGCCAGCAGCTTCCAAGAGACCCAGTACTTC
CASSFQETQYF
>many|TRBD1|TRBV20-1|TRBJ2-5|14
TGCAGTGCTAGATCAACAGGGGGCTTAGAGACCCAGTACTTC
CSARSTGGLETQYF
>many|TRBD2|TRBV5-1|TRBJ2-7|15
TGCGCCAGCAGCTGGGGACTAGCGGGAGATCTCGAGCAGTACTTC
CASSWGLAGDLEQYF
>many|-|TRBV20-1|TRBJ2-7|16
TGCAGTGCTAGAGACCCCAGGGGACAAAACAGCTACGAGCAGTACTTC
CSARDPRGQNSYEQYF
>many|TRBD1|TRBV28|TRBJ1-1|11
TGTGCCAGCAGCGAAGGGACAGGAGCTTTCTTT
CASSEGTGAFF
>many|-|TRBV20-1|TRBJ2-3|12
TGCAGTGCTACAACAGGGACAGATACGCAGTATTTT
CSATTGTDTQYF
>medium-sized|-|TRBV10-3|TRBJ2-7|14
TGTGCCATCAGTGGCGGAGGGGCCCTCTACGAGCAGTACTTC
CAISGGGALYEQYF
>many|-|TRBV20-1|TRBJ2-2|15
TGCAGTGCTAGAGACAGCGGAACAAACACCGGGGAGCTGTTTTTT
CSARDSGTNTGELFF
>many|-|TRBV6-5|TRBJ2-3|13
TGTGCCAGCAGCCCAGACAGATCAGATACGCAGTATTTT
CASSPDRSDTQYF
>many|TRBD2|TRBV20-1|TRBJ2-3|14
TGCAGTGCTGGAACGACTAGCGGCACAGATACGCAGTATTTT
CSAGTTSGTDTQYF
>many|-|TRBV25-1|TRBJ1-3|16
TGTGCCAGCAGTGAATTGGCAGCGAGCTCTGGAAACACCATATATTTT
CASSELAASSGNTIYF
>many|-|TRBV20-1|TRBJ1-2|14
TGCAGTGCTAGCACCGGGGACACCACCTATGGCTACACCTTC
CSASTGDTTYGYTF
>many|-|TRBV20-1|TRBJ1-6|17
TGCAGTGCTAGAGGGGGCGGAATTCGCTCCTATAATTCACCCCTCCACTTT
CSARGGGIRSYNSPLHF
>many|TRBD2|TRBV20-1|TRBJ2-3|15
TGCAGTGCCTCCCTGCGGAGCGGGAGTGCAGATACGCAGTATTTT
CSASLRSGSADTQYF
>once|-|TRBV20-1|TRBJ2-7|14
TGCAGTGCTAGAGTTCTAGCGAGAAACTACGAGCAGTACTTC
CSARVLARNYEQYF
>-|TRBD2|TRBV7-3|TRBJ2-5|16
TGTGCCAGCAGCATTGGGACTAGCGGGATTATAGAGACCCAGTACTTC
CASSIGTSGIIETQYF
>-|-|TRBV20-1|TRBJ2-5|14
TGCAGTGCCCAGGACGCCGGAGGGCCGGAGACCCAGTACTTC
CSAQDAGGPETQYF
>-|-|TRBV20-1|TRBJ2-2|14
TGCAGTGCTGGAACGACAGGGAGGCACGGGGAGCTGTTTTTT
CSAGTTGRHGELFF
>-|TRBD2|TRBV20-1|TRBJ2-1|14
TGCAGTGCCCTTACTAGCGGGAGATACAATGAGCAGTTCTTC
CSALTSGRYNEQFF
>many|-|TRBV5-1|TRBJ2-3|12
TGCGCCAGCAGCCCCAACACAGATACGCAGTATTTT
CASSPNTDTQYF
>many|-|TRBV19|TRBJ2-4|15
TGTGCCAGTAGTCCGGAGGGGTATAATCTACCCATTCAGTACTTC
CASSPEGYNLPIQYF
>-|-|TRBV12-5|TRBJ2-7|17
TGTGCTAGTGGTTTGCCCCACAGAGGGGTGGGGGCCTACGAGCAGTACTTC
CASGLPHRGVGAYEQYF
>many|TRBD1|TRBV7-2|TRBJ2-5|14
TGTGCCAGCAGCATAACAGGGGGCCGTGAGACCCAGTACTTC
CASSITGGRETQYF